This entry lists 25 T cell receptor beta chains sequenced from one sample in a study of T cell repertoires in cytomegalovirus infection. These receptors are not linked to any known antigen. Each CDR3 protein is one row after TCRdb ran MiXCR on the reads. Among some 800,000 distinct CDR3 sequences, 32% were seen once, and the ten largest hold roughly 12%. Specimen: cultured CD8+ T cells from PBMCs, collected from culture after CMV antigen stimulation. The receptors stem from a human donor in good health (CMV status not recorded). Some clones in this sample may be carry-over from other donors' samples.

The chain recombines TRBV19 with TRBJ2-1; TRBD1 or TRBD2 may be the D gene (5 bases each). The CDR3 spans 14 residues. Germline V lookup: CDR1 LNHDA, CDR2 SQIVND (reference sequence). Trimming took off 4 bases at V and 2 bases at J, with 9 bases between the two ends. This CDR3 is CASSTGRAYNEQFF. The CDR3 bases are TGTGCCAGTAGTACGGGGCGAGCCTACAATGAGCAGTTCTTC.

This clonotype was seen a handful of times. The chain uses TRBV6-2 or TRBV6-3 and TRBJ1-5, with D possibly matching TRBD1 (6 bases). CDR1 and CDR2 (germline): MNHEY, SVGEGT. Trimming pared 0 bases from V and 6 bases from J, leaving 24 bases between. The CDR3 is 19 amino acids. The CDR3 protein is CASSYSLFSPGAKSQPQHF. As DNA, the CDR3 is TGTGCCAGCAGTTACTCGTTGTTTTCCCCGGGGGCCAAAAGTCAGCCCCAGCATTTT.

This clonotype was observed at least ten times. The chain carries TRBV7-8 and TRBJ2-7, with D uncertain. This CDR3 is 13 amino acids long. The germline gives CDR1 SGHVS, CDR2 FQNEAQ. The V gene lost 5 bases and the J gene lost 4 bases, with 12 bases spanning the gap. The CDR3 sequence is CASSLKGIYEQYV. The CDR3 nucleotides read TGTGCCAGCAGCCTAAAAGGGATATACGAGCAGTACGTC.

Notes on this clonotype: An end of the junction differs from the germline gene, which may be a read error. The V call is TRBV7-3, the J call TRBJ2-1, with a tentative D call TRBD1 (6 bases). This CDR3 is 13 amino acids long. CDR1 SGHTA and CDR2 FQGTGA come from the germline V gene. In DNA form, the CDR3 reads TGTACCAGCAGCTTCGGGGAAGACAGGGAGCAGTTCTTC. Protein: CTSSFGEDREQFF.

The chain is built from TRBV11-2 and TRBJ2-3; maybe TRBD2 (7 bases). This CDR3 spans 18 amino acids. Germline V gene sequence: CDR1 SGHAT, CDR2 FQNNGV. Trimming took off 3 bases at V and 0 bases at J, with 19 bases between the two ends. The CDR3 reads CASSFHPLGGASTDTQYF. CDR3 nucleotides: TGTGCCAGCAGCTTTCACCCTCTAGGGGGGGCTAGCACAGATACGCAGTATTTT.

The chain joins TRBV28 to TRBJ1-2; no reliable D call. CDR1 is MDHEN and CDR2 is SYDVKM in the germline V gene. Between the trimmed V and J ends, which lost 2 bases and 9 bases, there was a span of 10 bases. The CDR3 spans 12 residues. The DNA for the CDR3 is TGTGCCAGCAGTTTAACGGACTTAAGCTACACCTTC. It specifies CASSLTDLSYTF.

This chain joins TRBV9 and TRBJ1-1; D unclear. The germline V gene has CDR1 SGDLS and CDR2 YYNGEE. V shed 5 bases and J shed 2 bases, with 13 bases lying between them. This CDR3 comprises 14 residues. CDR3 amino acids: CASRSVTDNTEAFF. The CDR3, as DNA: TGTGCCAGCAGGTCGGTAACAGATAACACTGAAGCTTTCTTT.

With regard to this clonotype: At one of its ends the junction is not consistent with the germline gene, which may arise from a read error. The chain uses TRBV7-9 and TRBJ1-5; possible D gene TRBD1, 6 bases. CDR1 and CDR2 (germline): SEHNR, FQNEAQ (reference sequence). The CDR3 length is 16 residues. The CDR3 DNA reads TGTGCCAGCGGCTTAATGGGGGGCAGGGGCAATCAGCCCCAGCATTTT. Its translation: CASGLMGGRGNQPQHF. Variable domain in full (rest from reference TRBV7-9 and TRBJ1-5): DTGVSQNPRHKITKRGQNVTFRCDPISEHNRLYWYRQTLGQGPEFLTYFQNEAQLEKSRLLSDRFSAERPKGSFSTLEIQRTEQGDSAMYLCASGLMGGRGNQPQHFGDGTRLSIL.

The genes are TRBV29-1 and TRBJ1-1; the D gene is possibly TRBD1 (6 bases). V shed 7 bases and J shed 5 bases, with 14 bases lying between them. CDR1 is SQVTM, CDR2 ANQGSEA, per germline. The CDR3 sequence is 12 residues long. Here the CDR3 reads CSDDRKGTEAFF. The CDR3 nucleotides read TGCAGCGACGACAGGAAGGGAACTGAAGCTTTCTTT.

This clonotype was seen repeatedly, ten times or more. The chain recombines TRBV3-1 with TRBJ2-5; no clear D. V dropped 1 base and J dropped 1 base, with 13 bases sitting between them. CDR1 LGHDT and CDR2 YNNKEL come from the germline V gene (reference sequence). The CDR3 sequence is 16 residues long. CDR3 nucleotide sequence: TGTGCCAGCAGCCAAGGAAACAGTCGAGTCCAAGAGACCCAGTACTTC. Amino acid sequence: CASSQGNSRVQETQYF.

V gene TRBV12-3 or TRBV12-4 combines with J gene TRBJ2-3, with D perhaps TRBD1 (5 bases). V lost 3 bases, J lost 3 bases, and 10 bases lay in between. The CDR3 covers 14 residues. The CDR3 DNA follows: TGTGCCAGCAGTTTGGGGCCATGGACAGATACGCAGTATTTT. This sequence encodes CASSLGPWTDTQYF.

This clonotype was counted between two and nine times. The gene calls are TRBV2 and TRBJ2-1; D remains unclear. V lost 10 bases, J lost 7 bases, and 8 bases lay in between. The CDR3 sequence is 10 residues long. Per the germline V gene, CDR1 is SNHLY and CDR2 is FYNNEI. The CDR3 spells CAIPGNEQFF. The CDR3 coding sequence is TGTGCCATCCCCGGGAATGAGCAGTTCTTC.

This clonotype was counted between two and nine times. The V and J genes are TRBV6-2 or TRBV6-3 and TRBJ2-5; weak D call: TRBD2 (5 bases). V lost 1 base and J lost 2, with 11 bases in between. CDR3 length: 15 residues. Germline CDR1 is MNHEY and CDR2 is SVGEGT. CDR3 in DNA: TGTGCCAGCAGTTACTTTCCAAGGACTCAAGAGACCCAGTACTTC. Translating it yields CASSYFPRTQETQYF.

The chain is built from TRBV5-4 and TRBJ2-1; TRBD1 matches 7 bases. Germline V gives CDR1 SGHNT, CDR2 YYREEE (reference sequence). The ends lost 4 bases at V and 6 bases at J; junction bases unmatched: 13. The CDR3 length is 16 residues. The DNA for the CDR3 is TGTGCCAGCAGCGGCAATAAGGGGGCTAGTGGCAATGAGCAGTTCTTC. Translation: CASSGNKGASGNEQFF.

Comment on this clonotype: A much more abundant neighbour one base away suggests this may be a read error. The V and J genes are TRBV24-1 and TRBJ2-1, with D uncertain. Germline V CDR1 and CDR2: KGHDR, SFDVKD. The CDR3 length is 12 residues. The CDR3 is CTTAGNYNEQFF. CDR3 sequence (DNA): TGTACCACCGCTGGGAACTACAATGAGCAGTTCTTC.

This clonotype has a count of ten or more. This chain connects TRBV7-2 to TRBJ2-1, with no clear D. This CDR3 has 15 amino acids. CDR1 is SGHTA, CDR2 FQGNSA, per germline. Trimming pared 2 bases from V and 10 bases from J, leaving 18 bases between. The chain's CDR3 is CASSLFTQGIREQFF. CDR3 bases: TGTGCCAGCAGCTTATTTACTCAAGGGATTCGAGAGCAGTTCTTC.

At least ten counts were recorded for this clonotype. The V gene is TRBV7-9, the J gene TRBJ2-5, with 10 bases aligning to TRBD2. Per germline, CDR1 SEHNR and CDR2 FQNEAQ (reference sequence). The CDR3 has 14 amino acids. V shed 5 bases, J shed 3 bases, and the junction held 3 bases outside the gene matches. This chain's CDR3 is CASSPGLAEETQYF. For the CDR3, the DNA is TGTGCCAGCAGCCCTGGACTAGCGGAAGAGACCCAGTACTTC.

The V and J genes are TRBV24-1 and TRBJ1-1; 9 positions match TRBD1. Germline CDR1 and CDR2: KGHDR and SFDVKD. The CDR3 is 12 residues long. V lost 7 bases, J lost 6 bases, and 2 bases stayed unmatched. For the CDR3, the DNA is TGTGCCACCAGGGGACAGGGAGCTGAAGCTTTCTTT. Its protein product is CATRGQGAEAFF.

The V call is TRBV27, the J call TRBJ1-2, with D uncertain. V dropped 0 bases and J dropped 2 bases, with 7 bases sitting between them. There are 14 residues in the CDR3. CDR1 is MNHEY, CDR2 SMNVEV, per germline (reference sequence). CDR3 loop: CASSLSPLNYGYTF. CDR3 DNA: TGTGCCAGCAGTTTATCTCCACTGAACTATGGCTACACCTTC.

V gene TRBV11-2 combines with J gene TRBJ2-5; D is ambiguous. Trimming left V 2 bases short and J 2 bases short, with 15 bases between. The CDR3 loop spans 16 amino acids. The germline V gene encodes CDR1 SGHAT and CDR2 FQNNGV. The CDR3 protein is CASSLTSSWVQETQYF. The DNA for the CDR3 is TGTGCCAGCAGCTTAACATCAAGTTGGGTACAAGAGACCCAGTACTTC.

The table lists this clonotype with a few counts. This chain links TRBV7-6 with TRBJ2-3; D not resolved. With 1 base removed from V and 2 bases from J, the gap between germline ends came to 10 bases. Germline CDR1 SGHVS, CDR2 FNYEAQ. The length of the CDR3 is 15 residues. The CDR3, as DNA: TGTGCCAGCAGCTTAGACCCCACAGACACAGATACGCAGTATTTT. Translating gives CASSLDPTDTDTQYF.

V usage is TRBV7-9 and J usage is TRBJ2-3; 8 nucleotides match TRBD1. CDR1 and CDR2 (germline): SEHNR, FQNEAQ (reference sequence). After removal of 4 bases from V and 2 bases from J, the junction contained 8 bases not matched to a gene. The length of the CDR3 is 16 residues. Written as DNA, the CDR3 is TGTGCCAGCAGCTCTCTGACAGGGGACCACACAGATACGCAGTATTTT. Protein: CASSSLTGDHTDTQYF.

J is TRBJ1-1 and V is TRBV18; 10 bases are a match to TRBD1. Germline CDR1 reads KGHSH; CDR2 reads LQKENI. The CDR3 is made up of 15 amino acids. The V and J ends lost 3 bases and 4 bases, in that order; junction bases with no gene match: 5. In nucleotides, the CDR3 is TGTGCCAGCTCACCCTATTGGACAGGGGGCACTGAAGCTTTCTTT. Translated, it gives CASSPYWTGGTEAFF.

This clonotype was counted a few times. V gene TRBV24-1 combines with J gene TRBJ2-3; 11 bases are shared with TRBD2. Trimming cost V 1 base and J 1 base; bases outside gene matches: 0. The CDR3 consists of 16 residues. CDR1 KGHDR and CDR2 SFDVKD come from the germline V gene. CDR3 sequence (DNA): TGTGCCACCAGTGATTTACTAGCGGGGGGCACAGATACGCAGTATTTT. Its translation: CATSDLLAGGTDTQYF.

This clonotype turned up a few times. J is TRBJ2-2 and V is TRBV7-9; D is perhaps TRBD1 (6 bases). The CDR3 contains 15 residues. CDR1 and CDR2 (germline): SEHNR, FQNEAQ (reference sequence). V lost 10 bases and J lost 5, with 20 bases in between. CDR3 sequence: CATHVWPGDTGELFF. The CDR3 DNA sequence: TGTGCCACCCACGTATGGCCAGGGGATACCGGGGAGCTGTTTTTT.